Listed here is a single TCR beta chain. At one of its ends the junction is not consistent with the germline gene, which may arise from a read error. Per the authors' pipeline: Estimation of nucleated cell counts was performed using reference gene primer amplification. Profiling relied on immunoSEQ multiplex PCR, and the TCRdb table lists in-frame clones only, not all of them. V, J and clone size are taken as reported in that table, and D and trimming were inferred from the DNA itself. Of more than 85,000 clones in the sample, around three quarters were seen once. This sample is drawn from a study of blood T cell repertoires in COVID-19. Study context: The analysed material was cDNA or gDNA that came from T cells, B-cell-depleted T cells, or PBMCs.

This CDR3 is built from 12 residues. CDR1 is SGHKS, CDR2 YYEKEE, per germline (reference sequence). Sample: peripheral blood. The chain uses TRBV5-5 and TRBJ1-2; D not certain. The sequence came from a woman between 45 and 60 years old with acute or convalescent COVID-19. The CDR3 region is CASSLLNSGYTF. The DNA of the CDR3 is TGTGCCAGCAGCTTGTTGAACTCTGGCTACACCTTC.